The present entry profiles one T cell receptor (beta chain) with its context. The sample belongs to a study of blood T cell repertoires in COVID-19. Sequencing used immunoSEQ multiplex PCR; TCRdb keeps in-frame clones, though not all of them. The sample consists of about 480,000 clones, 70% to 90% of them appearing once. The sample comprised peripheral blood. This clonotype originated in a woman between 45 and 60 years old with COVID-19, enrolled during active disease.

CDR3 nucleotides: TGTGCCAGCAGTCCGCACTCAACTAATGAAAAACTGTTTTTT. It is translated as CASSPHSTNEKLFF. The chain recombines TRBV6-5 with TRBJ1-4; D not resolved. The germline CDR1 and CDR2 sequences are MNHEY and SVGAGI. V was trimmed by 5 bases and J by 0 bases, leaving 7 bases between them. The CDR3 extends over 14 amino acids.